A selection of T cell receptor beta chains follows, all from one sample in a study of cytomegalovirus exposure and HLA in healthy donors. The assay was immunoSEQ multiplex PCR, and TCRdb's table has in-frame clones only and misses some. Listed are about 170,000 clones; 0.79% falls within the top ten. The sample comprised PBMCs. These receptor sequences come from a woman aged 18-29 years in good health and CMV-seropositive. The CDR3 runs from the conserved cysteine through the conserved F or W. D genes are given only for firm matches.

TRBJ2-2 TRBV7-2 NA CASSLSGGADGELFF TGCGCCAGCAGCTTGAGTGGGGGGGCCGACGGGGAGCTGTTTTTT
TRBJ2-7 TRBV4-2 NA CASSQDRVGGEQYF TGTGCCAGCAGCCAAGACAGGGTGGGAGGCGAGCAGTACTTC
TRBJ1-2 TRBV4-2 TRBD1 CASSQDRGRGGYTF TGTGCCAGCAGCCAAGACAGGGGGCGGGGTGGCTACACCTTC
TRBJ2-1 TRBV6-5 TRBD2 CASSRASGSSDEQFF TGTGCCAGCAGCCGGGCTAGCGGGAGCTCGGATGAGCAGTTCTTC
TRBJ1-6 TRBV30 NA CAWRSRDISHSPLHF TGTGCCTGGAGGTCCCGGGACATAAGCCATTCACCCCTCCACTTT
TRBJ2-1 TRBV5-1 NA CASRQGLKAWNEQFF TGCGCCAGCAGGCAGGGGTTAAAAGCGTGGAATGAGCAGTTCTTC
TRBJ2-1 TRBV6-1 TRBD2 CASSEPSGGAYNEQFF TGTGCCAGCAGTGAACCCAGCGGGGGGGCTTACAATGAGCAGTTCTTC
TRBJ2-3 TRBV9 NA CASSPHLENTDTQYF TGTGCCAGCAGCCCTCACCTGGAGAACACAGATACGCAGTATTTT
TRBJ1-1 TRBV19 TRBD1 CASSIVKQGEAFF TGTGCCAGTAGTATAGTGAAACAGGGGGAAGCTTTCTTT
TRBJ2-7 TRBV5-6 NA CASSPGGLEQYF TGTGCCAGCAGCCCGGGGGGCCTCGAGCAGTACTTC
TRBJ2-1 TRBV7-6 TRBD2 CASSRQPHLAGGLNEQFF TGTGCCAGCAGCCGACAGCCCCATCTAGCGGGGGGGCTTAATGAGCAGTTCTTC
TRBJ1-2 TRBV5-1 NA CASSLAGISGYTF TGCGCCAGCAGCTTGGCCGGGATTAGTGGCTACACCTTC
TRBJ1-4 TRBV7-8 NA CASSSFGFPNLNEKLFF TGTGCCAGCAGCTCTTTCGGGTTCCCGAACCTTAATGAAAAACTGTTTTTT
TRBJ2-1 TRBV29-1 TRBD2 CSVAGTIYYNEQFF TGCAGCGTAGCCGGGACTATCTACTACAATGAGCAGTTCTTC
TRBJ2-3 TRBV4-3 NA CASSQKTGTAIPTDTQYF TGCGCCAGCAGCCAAAAAACGGGTACCGCTATACCCACAGATACGCAGTATTTT
TRBJ1-2 TRBV2 NA CASRGTKEPHNYGYTF TGTGCCAGCAGAGGGACAAAAGAACCCCATAACTATGGCTACACCTTC
TRBJ2-7 TRBV5-1 TRBD1 CASSFQGAVGEQYF TGCGCCAGCAGCTTTCAGGGGGCGGTTGGCGAGCAGTACTTC
TRBJ2-2 TRBV7-7 TRBD2 CASSRLADTGELFF TGTGCTAGCAGCCGACTAGCGGACACCGGGGAGCTGTTTTTT
TRBJ2-3 TRBV5-1 TRBD2 CASSLGTSVPDTQYF TGCGCCAGCAGCTTGGGGACTAGTGTTCCAGATACGCAGTATTTT
TRBJ2-1 TRBV2 TRBD1 CASSVRQGTDPGNEQFF TGTGCCAGCAGTGTTAGACAGGGGACCGACCCGGGCAATGAGCAGTTCTTC
TRBJ1-2 TRBV6-5 TRBD1 CASSYGGQGDGYTF TGTGCCAGCAGTTACGGGGGGCAGGGGGATGGCTACACCTTC
TRBJ2-7 TRBV5-1 TRBD2 CASSLRTSGYEQYF TGCGCCAGCAGCTTGAGGACTAGCGGCTACGAGCAGTACTTC
TRBJ1-2 TRBV2 NA CASSDGVSLNYGYTF TGTGCCAGCAGTGACGGGGTCAGCCTTAACTATGGCTACACCTTC
TRBJ1-5 TRBV18 TRBD1 CASSPGQGSNQPQHF TGTGCCAGCTCACCCGGACAGGGTAGCAATCAGCCCCAGCATTTT
TRBJ2-1 TRBV13 TRBD1 CASSLGQMTDYNEQFF TGTGCCAGCAGCCTGGGACAGATGACGGACTACAATGAGCAGTTCTTC
TRBJ1-2 TRBV5-4 NA CASSNPAGDGYTF TGTGCCAGCAGCAACCCGGCCGGGGATGGCTACACCTTC
TRBJ2-7 TRBV19 TRBD2 CASSTGTSGRYEQYF TGTGCCAGTAGTACCGGGACTAGCGGCCGATACGAGCAGTACTTC
TRBJ1-1 TRBV2 NA CASNPTGATEAFF TGTGCCAGCAATCCTACAGGTGCAACTGAAGCTTTCTTT
TRBJ2-3 TRBV6-1 NA CASSPRETDTQYF TGTGCCAGCAGTCCTCGAGAGACAGATACGCAGTATTTT
TRBJ1-3 TRBV6-6 NA CASSPRTVGPGNTIYF TGTGCCAGCAGTCCCCGGACAGTGGGTCCCGGAAACACCATATATTTT